This TCR beta chain comes out of a study of blood T cell repertoires in COVID-19. Overall study: Sample material is recorded as cDNA or gDNA derived from T cells, B-cell-depleted T cells, or PBMCs.

In the authors' methods: Reference gene primer amplification yielded estimated nucleated cell counts. The table came from immunoSEQ multiplex PCR; TCRdb's copy has only in-frame clones and leaves some out. For V, J and clone size, that table is used; D and trimming come from the DNA. The table includes over 65,000 clones, roughly 77% detected once. CDR3 length: 15 residues. V gave up 0 bases and J gave up 3 bases; unmatched junction bases: 4. CDR1 SGHDT and CDR2 YYEEEE come from the germline V gene. The J gene is TRBJ2-7, the V gene TRBV5-6; 9 positions agree with TRBD2. The sequence was collected from a human donor in a cohort sampled during active COVID-19. Input material: peripheral blood. DNA of the CDR3: TGTGCCAGCAGCTTGGTTGATAGCGGGAGCTACGAGCAGTACTTC. It yields the protein CASSLVDSGSYEQYF.